This TCR beta chain is from a study of regulatory T cells in long-lasting Graves disease. Construction of the TCR beta libraries employed iRepertoire HTBI primers in conjunction with Arm-PCR of CDR3 regions. A single record per CDR3 protein comes from TCRdb applying MiXCR to the multiplex PCR reads. The sample comprises a few hundred thousand distinct CDR3 sequences, roughly 10% of which are singletons, and around 18% rests with the top ten. Stated time point: newly diagnosed GD, antithyroid drugs for less than 3 months. Extracted RNA from PBMCs served as the source of the TCR library. From germline, CDR1 is SQVTM and CDR2 ANQGSEA. The germline V and J ends were trimmed by 4 bases and 0 bases, with 13 bases remaining between them. The CDR3 totals 14 residues. This clonotype has ten or more counts. These sequences were also reported in another study, on T cells in Graves' hyperthyroidism and ophthalmopathy.

This material consisted of peripheral blood mononuclear cells (PBMCs), taken at new diagnosis, from a patient treated with antithyroid drugs. This rearrangement joins TRBV29-1 to TRBJ2-7; D may be TRBD1 (5 bases). The source of this sequence is a young woman with Graves disease. The CDR3 sequence: CSVVTEKSSYEQYF. In DNA, the CDR3 is TGCAGCGTTGTGACAGAGAAAAGCTCCTACGAGCAGTACTTC.